These 2 T cell receptor beta chains were all obtained from the same sample, sequenced in a study of blood T cell repertoires in COVID-19. Some clones are missing from TCRdb's copy, which holds only in-frame ones; the method was immunoSEQ multiplex PCR. The table has fewer than 450,000 clones, roughly 90% seen once. Sequenced sample: PBMCs or T cells enriched from blood (not recorded which). These receptors came from a woman between 35 and 50 years old with acute COVID-19.

This clone was observed a handful of times. V is TRBV2 and J is TRBJ2-1; TRBD2 matches at 8 bases. This CDR3 has 16 residues. Germline CDR1 SNHLY, CDR2 FYNNEI. V trimming: 0 bases; J trimming: 11 bases; junction bases outside the gene matches: 12. This CDR3 is CASSEADPGLDGQQFF. DNA of the CDR3: TGTGCCAGCAGTGAAGCTGATCCGGGACTAGATGGGCAGCAGTTCTTC. Full variable domain (remainder filled in from reference TRBV2 and TRBJ2-1): EPEVTQTPSHQVTQMGQEVILRCVPISNHLYFYWYRQILGQKVEFLVSFYNNEISEKSEIFDDQFSVERPDGSNFTLKIRSTKLEDSAMYFCASSEADPGLDGQQFFGPGTRLTVL.

Notes on this clone: The same CDR3 can be traced to other DNA sequences in this sample. The rearrangement uses TRBV6-5 and TRBJ2-7, with a possible D match to TRBD1 (5 bases). The germline gives CDR1 MNHEY, CDR2 SVGAGI. Trimming pared 2 bases from V and 2 bases from J, leaving 7 bases between. The CDR3 is 13 amino acids. CDR3 nucleotides: TGTGCCAGCAGTTACGACAGAACCTACGAGCAGTACTTC. As protein: CASSYDRTYEQYF.